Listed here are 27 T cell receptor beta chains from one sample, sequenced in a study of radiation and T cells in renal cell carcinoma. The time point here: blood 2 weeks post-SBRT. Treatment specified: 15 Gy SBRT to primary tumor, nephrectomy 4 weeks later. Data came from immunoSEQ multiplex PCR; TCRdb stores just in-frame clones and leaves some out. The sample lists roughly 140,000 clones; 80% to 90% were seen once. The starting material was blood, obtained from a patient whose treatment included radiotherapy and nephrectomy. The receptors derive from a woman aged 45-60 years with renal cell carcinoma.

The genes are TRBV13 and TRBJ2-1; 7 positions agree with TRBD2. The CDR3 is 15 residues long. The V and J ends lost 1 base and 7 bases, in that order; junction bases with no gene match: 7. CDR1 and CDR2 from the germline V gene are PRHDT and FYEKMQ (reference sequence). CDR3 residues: CASSLAAGSGNEQFF. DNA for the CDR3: TGTGCCAGCAGCTTAGCAGCGGGGTCAGGAAATGAGCAGTTCTTC.

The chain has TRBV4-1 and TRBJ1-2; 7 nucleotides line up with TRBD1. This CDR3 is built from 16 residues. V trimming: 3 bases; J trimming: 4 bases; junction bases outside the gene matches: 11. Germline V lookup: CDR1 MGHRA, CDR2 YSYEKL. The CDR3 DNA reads TGCGCCAGCAGCCAGGACGACAGGGCGCGGTTCTATGGCTACACCTTC. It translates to CASSQDDRARFYGYTF.

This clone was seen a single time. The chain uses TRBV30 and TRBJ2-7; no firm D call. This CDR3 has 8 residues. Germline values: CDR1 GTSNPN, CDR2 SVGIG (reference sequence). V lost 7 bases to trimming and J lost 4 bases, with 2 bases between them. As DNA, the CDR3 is TGTGCCTTTTACGAGCAGTACTTC. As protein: CAFYEQYF.

The CDR3 region is CASSYSGQGVETQYF. DNA for the CDR3: TGTGCCAGCAGTTACTCGGGACAGGGGGTGGAGACCCAGTACTTC. The chain has TRBV6-5 and TRBJ2-5; TRBD1 matches 11 bases. Germline CDR1 MNHEY, CDR2 SVGAGI. The junction had 2 bases not matched to a gene; V was cut back by 0 bases and J by 5 bases. The length of the CDR3 is 15 residues.

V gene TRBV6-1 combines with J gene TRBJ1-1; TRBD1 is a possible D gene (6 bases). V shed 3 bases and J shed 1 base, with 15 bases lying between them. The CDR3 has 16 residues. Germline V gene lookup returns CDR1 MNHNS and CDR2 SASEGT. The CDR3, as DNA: TGTGCCAGCAGTGATCTAGGGGGAATCTCGAACACTGAAGCTTTCTTT. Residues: CASSDLGGISNTEAFF.

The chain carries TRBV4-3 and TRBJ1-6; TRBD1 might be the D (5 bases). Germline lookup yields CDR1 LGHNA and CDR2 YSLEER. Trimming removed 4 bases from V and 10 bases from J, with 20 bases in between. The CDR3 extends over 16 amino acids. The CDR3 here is CASSLNIGQGASPLHF. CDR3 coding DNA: TGCGCCAGCAGCCTAAACATAGGTCAGGGAGCCTCACCCCTCCACTTT.

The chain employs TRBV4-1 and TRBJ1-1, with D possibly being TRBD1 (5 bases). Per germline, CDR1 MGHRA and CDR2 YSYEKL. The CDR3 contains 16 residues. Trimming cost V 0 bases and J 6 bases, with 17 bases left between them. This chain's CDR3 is CASSQESAAGRAEAFF. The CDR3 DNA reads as TGCGCCAGCAGCCAAGAGAGCGCGGCAGGGCGGGCTGAAGCTTTCTTT.

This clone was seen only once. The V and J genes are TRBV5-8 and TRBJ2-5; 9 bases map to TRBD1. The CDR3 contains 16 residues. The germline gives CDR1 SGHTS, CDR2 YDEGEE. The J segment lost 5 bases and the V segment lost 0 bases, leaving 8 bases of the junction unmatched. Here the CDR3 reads CASSLGDRGLRETQYF. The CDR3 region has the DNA TGTGCCAGCAGCTTGGGAGACAGGGGGTTAAGGGAGACCCAGTACTTC.

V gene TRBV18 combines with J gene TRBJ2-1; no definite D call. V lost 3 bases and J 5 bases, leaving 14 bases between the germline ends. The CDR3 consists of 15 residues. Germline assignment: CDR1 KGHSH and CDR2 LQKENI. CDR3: CASSPVATANNEQFF. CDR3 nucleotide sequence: TGTGCCAGCTCACCGGTGGCCACAGCCAACAATGAGCAGTTCTTC.

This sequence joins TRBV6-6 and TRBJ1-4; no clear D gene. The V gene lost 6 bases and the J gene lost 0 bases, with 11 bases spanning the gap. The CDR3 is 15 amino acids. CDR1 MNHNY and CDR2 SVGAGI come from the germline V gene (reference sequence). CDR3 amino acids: CASRNQGSTNEKLFF. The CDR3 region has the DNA TGTGCCAGCAGAAACCAAGGGTCAACTAATGAAAAACTGTTTTTT.

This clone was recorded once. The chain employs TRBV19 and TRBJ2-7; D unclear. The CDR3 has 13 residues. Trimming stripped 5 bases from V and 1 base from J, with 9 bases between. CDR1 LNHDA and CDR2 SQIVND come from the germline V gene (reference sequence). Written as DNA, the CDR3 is TGTGCCAGTAGTTCCTGGAGTTCCTACGAGCAGTACTTC. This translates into CASSSWSSYEQYF.

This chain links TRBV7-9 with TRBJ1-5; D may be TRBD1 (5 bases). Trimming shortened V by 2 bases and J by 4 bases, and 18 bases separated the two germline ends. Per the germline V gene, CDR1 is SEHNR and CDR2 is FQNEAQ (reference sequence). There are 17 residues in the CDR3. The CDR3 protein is CASSLFKRGFGNQPQHF. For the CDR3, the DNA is TGTGCCAGCAGCTTATTCAAAAGGGGATTTGGGAATCAGCCCCAGCATTTT.

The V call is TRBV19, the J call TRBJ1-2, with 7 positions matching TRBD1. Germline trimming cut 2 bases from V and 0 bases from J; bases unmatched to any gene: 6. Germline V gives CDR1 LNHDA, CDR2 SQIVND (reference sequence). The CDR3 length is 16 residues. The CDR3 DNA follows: TGTGCCAGTAGTATACTAGGGGGCTCGACTAACTATGGCTACACCTTC. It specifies CASSILGGSTNYGYTF.

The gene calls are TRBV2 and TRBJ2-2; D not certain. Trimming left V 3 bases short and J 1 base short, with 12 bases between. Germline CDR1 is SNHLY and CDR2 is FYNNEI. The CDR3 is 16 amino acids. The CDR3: CASSEFPAKNTGELFF. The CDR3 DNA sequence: TGTGCCAGCAGTGAGTTCCCAGCTAAGAACACCGGGGAGCTGTTTTTT.

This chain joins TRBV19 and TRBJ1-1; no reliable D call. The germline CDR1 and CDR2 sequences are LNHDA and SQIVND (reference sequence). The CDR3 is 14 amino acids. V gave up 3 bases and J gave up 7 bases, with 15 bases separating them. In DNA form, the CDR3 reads TGTGCCAGTAGTATCGATCGGCAGATTAATGAAGCTTTCTTT. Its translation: CASSIDRQINEAFF. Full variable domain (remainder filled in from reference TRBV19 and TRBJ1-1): DGGITQSPKYLFRKEGQNVTLSCEQNLNHDAMYWYRQDPGQGLRLIYYSQIVNDFQKGDIAEGYSVSREKKESFPLTVTSAQKNPTAFYLCASSIDRQINEAFFGQGTRLTVV.

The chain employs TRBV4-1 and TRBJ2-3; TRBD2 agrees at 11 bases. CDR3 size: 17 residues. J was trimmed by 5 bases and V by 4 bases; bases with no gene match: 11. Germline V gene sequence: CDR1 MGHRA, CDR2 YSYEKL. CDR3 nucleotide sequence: TGCGCCAGCAGCCGCATTGATAGCGGGGGGGCCAAAGATACGCAGTATTTT. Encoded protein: CASSRIDSGGAKDTQYF.

CDR3 DNA: TGTGCCGCGAAGGGGCTAGCGGGGGGGGAGCAGTACTTC. Its translation: CAAKGLAGGEQYF. This rearrangement joins TRBV6-5 to TRBJ2-7; the match to TRBD2 covers 12 bases. Germline CDR1 and CDR2: MNHEY and SVGAGI. V trimming: 11 bases; J trimming: 7 bases; junction bases outside the gene matches: 9. There are 13 residues in the CDR3.

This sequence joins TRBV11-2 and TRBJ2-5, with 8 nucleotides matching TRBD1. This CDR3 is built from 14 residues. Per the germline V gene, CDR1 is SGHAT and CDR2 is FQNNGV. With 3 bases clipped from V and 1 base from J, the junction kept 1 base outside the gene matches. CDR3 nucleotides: TGTGCCAGCAGCTTCAGGGGGCCCCAAGAGACCCAGTACTTC. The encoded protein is CASSFRGPQETQYF.

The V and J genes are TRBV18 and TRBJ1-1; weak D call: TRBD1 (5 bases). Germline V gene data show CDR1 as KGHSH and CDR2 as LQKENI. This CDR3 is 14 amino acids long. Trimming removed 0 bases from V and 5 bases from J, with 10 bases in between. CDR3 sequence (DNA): TGTGCCAGCTCACCACCGGGGGATTTAACTGAAGCTTTCTTT. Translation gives CASSPPGDLTEAFF.

The CDR3 is CAGNVFGGYTF. For the CDR3, the DNA is TGTGCCGGCAACGTCTTCGGTGGCTACACCTTC. The rearrangement links TRBV2 to TRBJ1-2; D not certain. Germline loops: CDR1 SNHLY, CDR2 FYNNEI. Trimming removed 11 bases at V and 7 bases at J, with 14 bases between. The CDR3 length is 11 residues.

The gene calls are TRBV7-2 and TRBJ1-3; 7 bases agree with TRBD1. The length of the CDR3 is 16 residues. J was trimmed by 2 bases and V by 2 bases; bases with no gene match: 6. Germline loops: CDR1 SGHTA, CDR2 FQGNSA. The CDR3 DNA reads TGTGCCAGCAGCTTAACACAGGGGATCACTGGAAACACCATATATTTT. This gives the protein CASSLTQGITGNTIYF. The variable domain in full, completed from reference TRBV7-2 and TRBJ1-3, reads GAGVSQSPSNKVTEKGKDVELRCDPISGHTALYWYRQSLGQGLEFLIYFQGNSAPDKSGLPSDRFSAERTGGSVSTLTIQRTQQEDSAVYLCASSLTQGITGNTIYFGEGSWLTVV.

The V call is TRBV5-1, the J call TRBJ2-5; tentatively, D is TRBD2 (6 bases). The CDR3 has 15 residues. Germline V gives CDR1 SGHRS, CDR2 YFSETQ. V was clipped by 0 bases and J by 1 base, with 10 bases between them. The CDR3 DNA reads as TGCGCCAGCAGCTTGGCTAGCGCCACCCAAGAGACCCAGTACTTC. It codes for CASSLASATQETQYF.

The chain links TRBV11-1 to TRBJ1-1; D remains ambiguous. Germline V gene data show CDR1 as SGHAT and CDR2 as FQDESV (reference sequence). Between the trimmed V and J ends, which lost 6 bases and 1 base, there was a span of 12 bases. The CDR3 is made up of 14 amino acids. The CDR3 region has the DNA TGTGCCAGCAGTACCGACCGAAGGAACACTGAAGCTTTCTTT. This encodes CASSTDRRNTEAFF.

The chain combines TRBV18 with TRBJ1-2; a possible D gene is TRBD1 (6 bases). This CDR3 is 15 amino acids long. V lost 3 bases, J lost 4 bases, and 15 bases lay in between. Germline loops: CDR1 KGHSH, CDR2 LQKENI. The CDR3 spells CASSPGVTGPYGYTF. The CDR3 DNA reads TGTGCCAGCTCACCCGGGGTAACAGGGCCCTATGGCTACACCTTC.

This CDR3 reads CASSLRSPEAFF. CDR3 coding DNA: TGTGCCAGCAGCTTAAGGTCTCCTGAAGCTTTCTTT. This rearrangement joins TRBV11-2 to TRBJ1-1; D uncertain. The germline CDR1 and CDR2 sequences are SGHAT and FQNNGV. This CDR3 region has 12 residues. V lost 2 bases and J 6 bases, leaving 7 bases between the germline ends. The variable domain in full, completed from reference TRBV11-2 and TRBJ1-1, reads EAGVAQSPRYKIIEKRQSVAFWCNPISGHATLYWYQQILGQGPKLLIQFQNNGVVDDSQLPKDRFSAERLKGVDSTLKIQPAKLEDSAVYLCASSLRSPEAFFGQGTRLTVV.

CDR3 region: CAISEGTGGQGEKLFF. CDR3 in DNA: TGTGCCATCAGTGAGGGGACAGGGGGTCAGGGTGAAAAACTGTTTTTT. The V call is TRBV10-3, the J call TRBJ1-4; 11 bases map to TRBD1. Per germline, CDR1 ENHRY and CDR2 SYGVKD. CDR3 size: 16 residues. With V trimmed by 2 bases and J by 7 bases, 6 bases remained unmatched.

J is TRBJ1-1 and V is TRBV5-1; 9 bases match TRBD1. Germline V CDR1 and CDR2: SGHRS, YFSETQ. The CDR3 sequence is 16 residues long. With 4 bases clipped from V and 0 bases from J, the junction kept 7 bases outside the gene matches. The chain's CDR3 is CASSRGDRDLNTEAFF. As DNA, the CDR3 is TGCGCCAGCAGCCGGGGGGACAGGGATTTGAACACTGAAGCTTTCTTT.